This TCR beta chain was captured by sequencing in a study of a mutant IDH1 vaccine in newly diagnosed glioma. Study in general: Onset of vaccination occurred 4-6 weeks following radiotherapy alone, or with temozolomide cycles. Prior therapy was radiotherapy, temozolomide, or both; most received both. Participants attended visit V12, the safety follow-up, at week 35, and then attended visit V13 at week 47.

Profiled with immunoSEQ multiplex PCR; TCRdb holds only in-frame clones, not every one. This table holds some 46,000 clones, 92% found once. This CDR3 is 14 amino acids long. CDR1 and CDR2 (germline): SGHRS, YFSETQ. V was cut by 2 bases and J by 0 bases, with 7 bases left in between. The sample's time point: week 35, safety follow-up. Topical imiquimod accompanied each vaccine dose, which consisted of 300 ug of mutant IDH1 20-mer peptide. On this clone itself: What it recognizes is unknown.

Whole-study findings and limits: Pseudoprogression appears to have had no connection to changes in top peripheral T cell clonotypes.

The rearrangement joins TRBV5-1 to TRBJ2-3; D call uncertain. This sequence originates from a middle-aged man with glioma. The starting material was PBMCs, obtained from a glioma patient whose treatment included an IDH1 peptide vaccine. The chain's CDR3 is CASSFGESTDTQYF. The DNA for the CDR3 is TGCGCCAGCAGCTTTGGAGAGAGCACAGATACGCAGTATTTT. Drawing the rest from reference TRBV5-1 and TRBJ2-3, the complete variable domain is KAGVTQTPRYLIKTRGQQVTLSCSPISGHRSVSWYQQTPGQGLQFLFEYFSETQRNKGNFPGRFSGRQFSNSRSEMNVSTLELGDSALYLCASSFGESTDTQYFGPGTRLTVL.